This T cell receptor beta chain was captured by sequencing in a study of cytotoxic CD8 clonotypes in ibrutinib-treated CLL. In the study overall: After median about 5.5 years, around 14 stayed in remission, some twelve progressed; responses roughly 25 partial, 2 complete. Response sampling occurred after a median 12 months of treatment (range 6 to 36). Findings and caveats of the study: Circulating CD8+ T-cell counts were tracked by baseline clonality, which exceeded that of age-matched healthy donors. Treatment left the uncommon public clonotypes either contracted or stable in frequency.

Germline lookup yields CDR1 LGHNA and CDR2 YNFKEQ. V was trimmed by 0 bases and J by 2 bases, leaving 9 bases between them. The CDR3 covers 15 residues. Profiling relied on immunoSEQ multiplex PCR, and the TCRdb table lists in-frame clones only, not all of them. The sample consists of some 310,000 clones, about 77% of them appearing once. For this clone: The antigen remains undetermined.

Sequencing used PBMCs, obtained before ibrutinib treatment. The TCR sequence derives from a human donor with chronic lymphocytic leukemia. V and J are TRBV4-2 and TRBJ2-3; maybe TRBD2 (5 bases). The chain's CDR3 is CASSQELGNTDTQYF. CDR3 nucleotides: TGTGCCAGCAGCCAAGAACTAGGCAACACAGATACGCAGTATTTT.